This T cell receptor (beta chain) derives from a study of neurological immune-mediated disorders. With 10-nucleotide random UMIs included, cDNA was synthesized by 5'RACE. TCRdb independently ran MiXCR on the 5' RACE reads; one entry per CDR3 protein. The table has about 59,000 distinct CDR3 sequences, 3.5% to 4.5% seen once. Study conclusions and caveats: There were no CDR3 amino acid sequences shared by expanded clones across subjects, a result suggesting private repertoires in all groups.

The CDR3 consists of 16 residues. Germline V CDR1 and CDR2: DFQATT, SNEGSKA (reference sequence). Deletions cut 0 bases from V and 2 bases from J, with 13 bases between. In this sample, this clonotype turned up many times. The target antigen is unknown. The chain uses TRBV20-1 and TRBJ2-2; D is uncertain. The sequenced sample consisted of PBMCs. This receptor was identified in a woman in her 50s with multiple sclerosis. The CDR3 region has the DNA TGCAGTGCTAGAGACCGCCGATATTCCAACACCGGGGAGCTGTTTTTT. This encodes CSARDRRYSNTGELFF.